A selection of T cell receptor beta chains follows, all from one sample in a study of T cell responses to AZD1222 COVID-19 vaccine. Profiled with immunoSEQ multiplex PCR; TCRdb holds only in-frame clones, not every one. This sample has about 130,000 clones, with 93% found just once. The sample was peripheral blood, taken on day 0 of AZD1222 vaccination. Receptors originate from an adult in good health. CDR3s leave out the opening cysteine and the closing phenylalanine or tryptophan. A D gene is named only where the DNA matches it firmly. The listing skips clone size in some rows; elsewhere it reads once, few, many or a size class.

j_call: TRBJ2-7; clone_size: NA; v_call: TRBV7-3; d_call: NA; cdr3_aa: ASSSGVSYEQY
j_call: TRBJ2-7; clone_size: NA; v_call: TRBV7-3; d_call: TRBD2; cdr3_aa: ASSLDSGGPGHEQY
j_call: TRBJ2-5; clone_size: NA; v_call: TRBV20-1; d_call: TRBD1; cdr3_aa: SASRQGRETQY
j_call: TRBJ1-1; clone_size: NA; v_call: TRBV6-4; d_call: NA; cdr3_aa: ASSDSDGAEAF
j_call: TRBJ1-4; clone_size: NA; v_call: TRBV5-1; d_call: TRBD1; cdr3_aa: ASSLAGQFNEKLF
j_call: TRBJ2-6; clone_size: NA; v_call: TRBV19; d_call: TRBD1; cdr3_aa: ASSSLNILPAGGSGANVLT
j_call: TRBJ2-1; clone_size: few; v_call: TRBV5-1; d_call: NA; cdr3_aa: ASGGFDEQF
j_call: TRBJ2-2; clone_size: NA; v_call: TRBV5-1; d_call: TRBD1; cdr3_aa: ASSRTGGNRELF
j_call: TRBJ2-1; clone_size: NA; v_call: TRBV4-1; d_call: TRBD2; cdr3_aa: ASSQDELAGVGYYNEQF
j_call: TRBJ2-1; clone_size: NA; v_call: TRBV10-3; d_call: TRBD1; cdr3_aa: AISETTGQQYNEQF
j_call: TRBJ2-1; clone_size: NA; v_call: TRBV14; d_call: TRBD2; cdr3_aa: ASSQRTSLYRDEQF
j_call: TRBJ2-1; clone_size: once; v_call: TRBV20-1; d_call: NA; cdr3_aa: SASRHEQF
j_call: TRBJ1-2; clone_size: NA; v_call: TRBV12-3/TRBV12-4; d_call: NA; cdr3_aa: ASSLDDFGGYT